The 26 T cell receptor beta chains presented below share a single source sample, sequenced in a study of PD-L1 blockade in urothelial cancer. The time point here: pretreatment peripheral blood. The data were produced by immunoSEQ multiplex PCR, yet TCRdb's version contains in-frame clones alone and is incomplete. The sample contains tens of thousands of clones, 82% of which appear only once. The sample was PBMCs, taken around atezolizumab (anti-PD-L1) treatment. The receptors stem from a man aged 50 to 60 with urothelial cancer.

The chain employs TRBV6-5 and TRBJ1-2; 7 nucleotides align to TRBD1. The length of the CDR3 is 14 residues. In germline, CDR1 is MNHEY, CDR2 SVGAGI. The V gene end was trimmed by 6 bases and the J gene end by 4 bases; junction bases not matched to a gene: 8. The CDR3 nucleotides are TGTGCCAGCAGGGGACAGCCCCAAGGCTATGGCTACACCTTC. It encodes CASRGQPQGYGYTF.

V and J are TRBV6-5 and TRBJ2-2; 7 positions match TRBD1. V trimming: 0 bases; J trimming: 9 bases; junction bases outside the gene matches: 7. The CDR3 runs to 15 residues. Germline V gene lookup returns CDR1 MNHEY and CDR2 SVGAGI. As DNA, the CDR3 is TGTGCCAGCAGTTACTCACCGCCGGGACAGAGGGAGCTGTTTTTT. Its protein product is CASSYSPPGQRELFF.

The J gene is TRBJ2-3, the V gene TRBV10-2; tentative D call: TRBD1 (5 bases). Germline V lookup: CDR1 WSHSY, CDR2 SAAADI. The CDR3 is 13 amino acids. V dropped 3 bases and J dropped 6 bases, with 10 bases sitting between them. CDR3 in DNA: TGCGCCAGCAGTGACCATAACAGGGATACGCAGTATTTT. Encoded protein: CASSDHNRDTQYF.

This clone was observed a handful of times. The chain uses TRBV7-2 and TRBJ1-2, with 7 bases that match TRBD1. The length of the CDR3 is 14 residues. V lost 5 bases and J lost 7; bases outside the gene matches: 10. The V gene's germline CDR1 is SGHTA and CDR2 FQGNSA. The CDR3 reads CASSPVTGLSGYTF. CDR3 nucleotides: TGTGCCAGCAGCCCCGTGACAGGGTTAAGTGGCTACACCTTC.

For the CDR3, the DNA is TGTGCCAGCAGTTTATCCAGATGGACTGAAGCTTTCTTT. This encodes CASSLSRWTEAFF. The V gene is TRBV27, the J gene TRBJ1-1, with D unresolved. The germline gives CDR1 MNHEY, CDR2 SMNVEV (reference sequence). V was clipped by 0 bases and J by 5 bases, with 7 bases between them. The CDR3 contains 13 residues.

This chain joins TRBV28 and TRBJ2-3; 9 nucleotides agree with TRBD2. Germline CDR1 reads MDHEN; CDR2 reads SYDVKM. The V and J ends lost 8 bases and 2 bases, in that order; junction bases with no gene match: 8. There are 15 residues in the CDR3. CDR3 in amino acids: CASSNGTSFTDTQYF. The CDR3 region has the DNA TGTGCCAGCTCTAACGGGACTAGCTTCACAGATACGCAGTATTTT.

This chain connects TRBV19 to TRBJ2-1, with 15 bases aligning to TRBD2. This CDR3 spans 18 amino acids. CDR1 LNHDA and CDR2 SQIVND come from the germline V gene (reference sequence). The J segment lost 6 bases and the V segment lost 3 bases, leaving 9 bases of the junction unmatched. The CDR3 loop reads CASSMFSGGLAGGNEQFF. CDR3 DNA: TGTGCCAGTAGTATGTTTTCCGGGGGACTAGCGGGGGGCAATGAGCAGTTCTTC.

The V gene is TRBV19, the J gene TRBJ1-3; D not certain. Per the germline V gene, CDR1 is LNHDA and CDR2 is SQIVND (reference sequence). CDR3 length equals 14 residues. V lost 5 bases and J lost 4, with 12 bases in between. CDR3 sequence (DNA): TGTGCCAGTAGTGCCCAAGCACTCGGAAACACCATATATTTT. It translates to CASSAQALGNTIYF.

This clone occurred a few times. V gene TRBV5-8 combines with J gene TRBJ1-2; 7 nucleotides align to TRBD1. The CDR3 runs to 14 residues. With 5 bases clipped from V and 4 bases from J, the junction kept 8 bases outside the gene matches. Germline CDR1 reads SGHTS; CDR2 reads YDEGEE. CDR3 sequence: CASSLGGKAYGYTF. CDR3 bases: TGTGCCAGCAGTCTAGGGGGCAAGGCCTATGGCTACACCTTC.

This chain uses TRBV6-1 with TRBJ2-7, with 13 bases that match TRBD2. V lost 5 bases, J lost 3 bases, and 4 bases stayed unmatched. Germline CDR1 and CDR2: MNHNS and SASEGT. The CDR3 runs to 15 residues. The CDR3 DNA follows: TGTGCCAGCAGTTTGCGGACTAGCGGGGGCTACGAGCAGTACGTC. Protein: CASSLRTSGGYEQYV.

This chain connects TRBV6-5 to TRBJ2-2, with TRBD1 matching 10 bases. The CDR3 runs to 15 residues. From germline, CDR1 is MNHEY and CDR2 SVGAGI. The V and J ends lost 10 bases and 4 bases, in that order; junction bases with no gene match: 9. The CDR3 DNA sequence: TGTGCCACAACCAGGACAGGGGGAATCACCGGGGAGCTGTTTTTT. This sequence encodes CATTRTGGITGELFF.

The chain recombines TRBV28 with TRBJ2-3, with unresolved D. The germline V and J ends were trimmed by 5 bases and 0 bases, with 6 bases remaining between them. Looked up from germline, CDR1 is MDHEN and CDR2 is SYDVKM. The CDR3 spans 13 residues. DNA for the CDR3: TGTGCCAGCAGTATCTCTAGCACAGATACGCAGTATTTT. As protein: CASSISSTDTQYF.

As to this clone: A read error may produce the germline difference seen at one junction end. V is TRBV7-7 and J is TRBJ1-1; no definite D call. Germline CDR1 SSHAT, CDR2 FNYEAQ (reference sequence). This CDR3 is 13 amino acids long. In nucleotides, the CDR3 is TGTGCTAGCAGCTTAAGCCGAGGGTCTGAAGCTTTCTTT. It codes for CASSLSRGSEAFF.

The CDR3 sequence: CASSPQGSTDTQYF. The CDR3 nucleotides read TGTGCCAGCAGCCCCCAGGGATCCACAGATACGCAGTATTTT. The J gene is TRBJ2-3, the V gene TRBV4-2, with TRBD1 as a possible D gene (5 bases). Trimming took 4 bases from V and 2 from J, leaving 10 bases between them. CDR3 length equals 14 residues. Looked up from germline, CDR1 is LGHNA and CDR2 is YNFKEQ.

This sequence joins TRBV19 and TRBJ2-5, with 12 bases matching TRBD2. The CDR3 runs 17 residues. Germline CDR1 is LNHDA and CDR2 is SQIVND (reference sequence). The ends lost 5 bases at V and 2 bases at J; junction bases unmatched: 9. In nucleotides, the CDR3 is TGTGCCAGTAGTCCCAGCCGACTAGCGGGAGCTCAAGAGACCCAGTACTTC. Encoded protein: CASSPSRLAGAQETQYF.

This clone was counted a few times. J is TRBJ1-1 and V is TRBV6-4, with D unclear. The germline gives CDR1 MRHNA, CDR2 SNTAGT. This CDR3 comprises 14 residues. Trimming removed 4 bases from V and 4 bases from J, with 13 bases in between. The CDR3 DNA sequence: TGTGCCAGCAGTGTTCGGTCCCAGGCCACTGAAGCTTTCTTT. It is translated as CASSVRSQATEAFF.

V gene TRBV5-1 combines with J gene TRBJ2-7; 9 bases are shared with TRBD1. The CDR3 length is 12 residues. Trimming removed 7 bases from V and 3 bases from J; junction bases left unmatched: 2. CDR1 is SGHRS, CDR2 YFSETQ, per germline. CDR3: CASAGQGYEQYF. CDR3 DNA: TGCGCCAGCGCGGGACAGGGCTACGAGCAGTACTTC.

CDR3 sequence (DNA): TGCGCCAGCAGCGCTGGACCACTGACAGGGTCTGGAAACACCATATATTTT. Translated, it gives CASSAGPLTGSGNTIYF. The gene calls are TRBV5-1 and TRBJ1-3; 7 nucleotides match TRBD1. In germline, CDR1 is SGHRS, CDR2 YFSETQ. The V segment lost 4 bases and the J segment 1 base; nucleotides outside the gene matches: 11. The CDR3 sequence is 17 residues long.

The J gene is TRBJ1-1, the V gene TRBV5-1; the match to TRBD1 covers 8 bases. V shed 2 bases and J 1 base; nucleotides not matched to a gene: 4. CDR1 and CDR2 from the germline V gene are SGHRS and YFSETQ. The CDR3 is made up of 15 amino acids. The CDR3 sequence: CASSFPGTGNTEAFF. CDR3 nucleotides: TGCGCCAGCAGCTTTCCCGGGACAGGGAACACTGAAGCTTTCTTT.

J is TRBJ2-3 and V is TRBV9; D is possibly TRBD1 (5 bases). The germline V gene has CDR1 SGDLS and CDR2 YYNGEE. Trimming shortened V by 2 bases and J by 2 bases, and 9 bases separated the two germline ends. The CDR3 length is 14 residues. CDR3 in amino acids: CASSVRADTDTQYF. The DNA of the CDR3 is TGTGCCAGCAGCGTCAGGGCCGACACAGATACGCAGTATTTT. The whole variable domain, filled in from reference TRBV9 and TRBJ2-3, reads DSGVTQTPKHLITATGQRVTLRCSPRSGDLSVYWYQQSLDQGLQFLIQYYNGEERAKGNILERFSAQQFPDLHSELNLSSLELGDSALYFCASSVRADTDTQYFGPGTRLTVL.

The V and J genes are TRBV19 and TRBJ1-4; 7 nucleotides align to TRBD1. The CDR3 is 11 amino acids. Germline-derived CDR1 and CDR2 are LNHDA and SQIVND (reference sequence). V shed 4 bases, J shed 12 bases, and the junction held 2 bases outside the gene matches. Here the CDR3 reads CASSTDRELFF. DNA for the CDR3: TGTGCCAGTAGTACCGACAGGGAACTGTTTTTT. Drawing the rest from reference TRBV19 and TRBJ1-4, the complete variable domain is DGGITQSPKYLFRKEGQNVTLSCEQNLNHDAMYWYRQDPGQGLRLIYYSQIVNDFQKGDIAEGYSVSREKKESFPLTVTSAQKNPTAFYLCASSTDRELFFGSGTQLSVL.

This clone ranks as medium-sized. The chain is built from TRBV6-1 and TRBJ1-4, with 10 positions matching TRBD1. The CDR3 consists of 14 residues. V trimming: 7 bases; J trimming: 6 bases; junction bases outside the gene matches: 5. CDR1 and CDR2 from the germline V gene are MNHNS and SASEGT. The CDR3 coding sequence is TGTGCCAGCATTACCGGGACAGGGGATGAAAAACTGTTTTTT. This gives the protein CASITGTGDEKLFF.

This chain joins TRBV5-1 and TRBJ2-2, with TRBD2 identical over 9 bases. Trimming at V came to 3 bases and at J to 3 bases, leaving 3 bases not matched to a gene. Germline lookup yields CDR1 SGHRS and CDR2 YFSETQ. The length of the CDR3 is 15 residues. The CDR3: CASSWTSAYTGELFF. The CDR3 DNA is TGCGCCAGCAGCTGGACTAGCGCTTACACCGGGGAGCTGTTTTTT. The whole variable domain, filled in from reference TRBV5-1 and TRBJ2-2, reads KAGVTQTPRYLIKTRGQQVTLSCSPISGHRSVSWYQQTPGQGLQFLFEYFSETQRNKGNFPGRFSGRQFSNSRSEMNVSTLELGDSALYLCASSWTSAYTGELFFGEGSRLTVL.

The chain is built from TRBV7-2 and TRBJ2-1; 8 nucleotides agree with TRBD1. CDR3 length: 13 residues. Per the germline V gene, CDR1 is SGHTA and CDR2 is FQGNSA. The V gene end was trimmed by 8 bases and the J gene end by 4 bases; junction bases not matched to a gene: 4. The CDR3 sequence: CASGRQGYNEQFF. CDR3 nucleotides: TGTGCCAGCGGGCGACAGGGGTACAATGAGCAGTTCTTC.

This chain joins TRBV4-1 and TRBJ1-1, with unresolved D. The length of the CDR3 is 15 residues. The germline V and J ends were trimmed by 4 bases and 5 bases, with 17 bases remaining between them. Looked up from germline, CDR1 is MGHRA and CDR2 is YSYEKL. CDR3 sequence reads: CASSPPSGSGTEAFF. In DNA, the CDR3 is TGCGCCAGCAGCCCCCCTTCGGGGTCTGGAACTGAAGCTTTCTTT.

The CDR3 reads CASSASGGVEQYV. The CDR3 nucleotides are TGTGCCAGCAGCGCTAGCGGGGGGGTCGAGCAGTACGTC. The V gene is TRBV2, the J gene TRBJ2-7; 12 bases are a match to TRBD2. Germline-derived CDR1 and CDR2 are SNHLY and FYNNEI. After removal of 6 bases from V and 6 bases from J, the junction contained 3 bases not matched to a gene. The CDR3 has 13 amino acids.